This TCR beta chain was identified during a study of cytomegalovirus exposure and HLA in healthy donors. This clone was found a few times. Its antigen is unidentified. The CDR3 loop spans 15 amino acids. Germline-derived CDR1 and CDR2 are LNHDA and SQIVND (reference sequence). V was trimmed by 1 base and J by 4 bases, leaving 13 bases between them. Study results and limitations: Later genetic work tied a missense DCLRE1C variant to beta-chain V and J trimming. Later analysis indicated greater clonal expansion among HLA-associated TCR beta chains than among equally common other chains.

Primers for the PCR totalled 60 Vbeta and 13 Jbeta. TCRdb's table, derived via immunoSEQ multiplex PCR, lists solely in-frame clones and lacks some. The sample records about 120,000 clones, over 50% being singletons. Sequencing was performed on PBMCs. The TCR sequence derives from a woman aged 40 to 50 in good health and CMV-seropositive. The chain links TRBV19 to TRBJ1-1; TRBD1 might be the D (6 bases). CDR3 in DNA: TGTGCCAGTAGTATAGGTAGGCGCAGGGGCACTGAAGCTTTCTTT. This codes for CASSIGRRRGTEAFF.